This TCR beta chain was documented in a study of T cells after yellow fever vaccination. General study results and limits: Reappearance after the booster was seen for most primary-vaccination clones, at 96% CD4 and about 90% CD8. The bulk population could contribute abundant contaminating clonotypes to FACS-sorted repertoires.

Concerning this clonotype itself: Its antigen is undetermined.

Trimming cost V 4 bases and J 1 base, with 11 bases left between them. In germline, CDR1 is SNHLY, CDR2 FYNNEI. The CDR3 sequence is 14 residues long. Production of TCR cDNA was by 5'RACE template switching, which also added a universal primer site and UMIs. TCRdb called the 5' RACE reads again in MiXCR, with one record for every CDR3 protein. The sample contains some 670,000 distinct CDR3 sequences, approximately 13% of which appear only once. The gene calls are TRBV2 and TRBJ2-7; D remains ambiguous. This receptor was obtained from a man in his thirties or forties who received the YFV17D yellow fever vaccine. Sequencing used PBMCs, obtained on the day of the yellow fever booster vaccination. This CDR3 is CASSVTATSYEQYF. The CDR3, as DNA: TGTGCCAGCAGTGTAACAGCCACTTCCTACGAGCAGTACTTC.